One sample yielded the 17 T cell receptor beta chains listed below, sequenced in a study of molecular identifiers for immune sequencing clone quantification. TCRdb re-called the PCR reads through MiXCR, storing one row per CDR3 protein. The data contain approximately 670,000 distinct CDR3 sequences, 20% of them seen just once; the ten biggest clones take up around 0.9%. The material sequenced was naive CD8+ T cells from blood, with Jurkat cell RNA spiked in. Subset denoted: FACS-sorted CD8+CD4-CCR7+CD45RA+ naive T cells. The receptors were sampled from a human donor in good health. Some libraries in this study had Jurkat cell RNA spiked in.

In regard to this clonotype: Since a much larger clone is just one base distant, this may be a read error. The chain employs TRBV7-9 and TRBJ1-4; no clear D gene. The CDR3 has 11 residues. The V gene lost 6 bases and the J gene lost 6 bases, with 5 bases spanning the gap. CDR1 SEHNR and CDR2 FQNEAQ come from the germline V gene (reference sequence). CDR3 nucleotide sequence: TGTGCCAGCAGAAAAGATGAAAAACTGTTTTTT. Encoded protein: CASRKDEKLFF.

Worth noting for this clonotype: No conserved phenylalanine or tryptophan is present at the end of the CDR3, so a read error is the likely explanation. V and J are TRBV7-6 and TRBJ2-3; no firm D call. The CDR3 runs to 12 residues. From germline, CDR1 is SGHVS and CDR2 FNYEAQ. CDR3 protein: CASSFITDTQYS. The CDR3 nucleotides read TGCGCCAGCAGCTTTATAACAGATACGCAGTATTCT.

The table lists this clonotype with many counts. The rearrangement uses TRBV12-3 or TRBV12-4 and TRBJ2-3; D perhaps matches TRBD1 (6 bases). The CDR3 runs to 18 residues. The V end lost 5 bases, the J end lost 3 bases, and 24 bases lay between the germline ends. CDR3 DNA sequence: TGTGCCAGCAGTCCGGGGCAGGGGATAATGTTTAAGACAGATACGCAGTATTTT. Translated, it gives CASSPGQGIMFKTDTQYF.

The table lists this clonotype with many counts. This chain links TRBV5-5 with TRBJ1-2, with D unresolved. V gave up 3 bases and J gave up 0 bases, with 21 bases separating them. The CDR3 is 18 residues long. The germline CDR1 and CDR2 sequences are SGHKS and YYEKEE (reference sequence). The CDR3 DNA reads TGTGCCAGCAGCTCCCCCGACGGAGACCAACCCGCTAACTATGGCTACACCTTC. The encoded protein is CASSSPDGDQPANYGYTF.

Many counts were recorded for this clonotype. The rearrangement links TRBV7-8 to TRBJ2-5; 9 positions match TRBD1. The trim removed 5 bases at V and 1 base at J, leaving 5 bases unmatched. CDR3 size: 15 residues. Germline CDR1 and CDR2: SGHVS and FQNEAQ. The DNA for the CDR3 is TGTGCCAGCAGCCACAGGGGGCTCTCCCAAGAGACCCAGTACTTC. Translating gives CASSHRGLSQETQYF.

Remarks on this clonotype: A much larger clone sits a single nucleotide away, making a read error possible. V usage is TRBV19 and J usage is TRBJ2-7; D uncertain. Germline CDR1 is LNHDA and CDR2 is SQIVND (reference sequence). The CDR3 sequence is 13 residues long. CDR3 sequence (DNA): TGTGCCAGTAGTCCGGCCGAGCTTTACGAGCGGTACTTC. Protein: CASSPAELYERYF.

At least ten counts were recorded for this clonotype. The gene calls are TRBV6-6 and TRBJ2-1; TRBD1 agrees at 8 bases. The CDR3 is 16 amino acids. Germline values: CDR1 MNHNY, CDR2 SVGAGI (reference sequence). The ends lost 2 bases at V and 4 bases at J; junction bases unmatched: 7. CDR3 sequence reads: CASSYIGQGAYNEQFF. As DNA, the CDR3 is TGTGCCAGCAGTTACATCGGACAGGGCGCGTACAATGAGCAGTTCTTC.

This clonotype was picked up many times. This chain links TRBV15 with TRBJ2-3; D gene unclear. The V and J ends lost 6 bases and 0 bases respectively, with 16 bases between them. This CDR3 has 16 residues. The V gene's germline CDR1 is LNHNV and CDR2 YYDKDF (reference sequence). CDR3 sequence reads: CATRGPASASTDTQYF. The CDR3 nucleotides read TGTGCCACCAGGGGCCCAGCCTCAGCTAGCACAGATACGCAGTATTTT.

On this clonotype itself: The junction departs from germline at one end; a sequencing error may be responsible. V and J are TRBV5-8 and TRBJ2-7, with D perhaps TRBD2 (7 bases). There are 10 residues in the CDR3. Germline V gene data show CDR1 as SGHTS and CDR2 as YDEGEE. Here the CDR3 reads CASSGRGALF. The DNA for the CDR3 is TGTGCCAGCAGCGGGAGGGGGGCCCTCTTC.

CDR3 sequence reads: CASKRGSGGEKLFF. The CDR3 DNA reads as TGTGCCAGCAAACGTGGGTCTGGAGGGGAAAAACTGTTTTTT. The rearrangement uses TRBV11-2 and TRBJ1-4; D gene uncertain. Germline V lookup: CDR1 SGHAT, CDR2 FQNNGV. The CDR3 is 14 residues long. Trimming shortened V by 7 bases and J by 8 bases, and 17 bases separated the two germline ends.

The CDR3 region has the DNA TGCGCCAGCAGCCAGAGAGCCGGGACAGGGAGGTTTGCTGAAGCTTTCTTT. Residues: CASSQRAGTGRFAEAFF. V is TRBV4-1 and J is TRBJ1-1; 9 bases are shared with TRBD1. Germline V gene lookup returns CDR1 MGHRA and CDR2 YSYEKL. The CDR3 sequence is 17 residues long. J was trimmed by 6 bases and V by 3 bases; bases with no gene match: 14.

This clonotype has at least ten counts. The CDR3 region is CASSQDPTDNYGYTF. DNA for the CDR3: TGCGCCAGCAGCCAAGACCCCACAGATAACTATGGCTACACCTTC. The chain recombines TRBV4-3 with TRBJ1-2; D gene uncertain. From germline, CDR1 is LGHNA and CDR2 YSLEER. V was cut by 0 bases and J by 1 base, with 9 bases left in between. This CDR3 comprises 15 residues.

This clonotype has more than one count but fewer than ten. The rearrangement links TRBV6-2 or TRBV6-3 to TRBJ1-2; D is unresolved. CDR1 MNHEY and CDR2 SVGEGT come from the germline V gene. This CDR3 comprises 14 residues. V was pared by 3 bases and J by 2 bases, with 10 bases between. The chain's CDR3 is CASSYFGINYGYTF. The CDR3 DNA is TGTGCCAGCAGTTATTTCGGCATAAACTATGGCTACACCTTC.

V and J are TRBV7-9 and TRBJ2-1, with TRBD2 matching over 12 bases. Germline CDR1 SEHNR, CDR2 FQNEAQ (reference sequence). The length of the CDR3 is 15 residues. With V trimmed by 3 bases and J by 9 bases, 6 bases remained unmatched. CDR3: CASSFRLAGEGEQFF. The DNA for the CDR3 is TGTGCCAGCAGCTTCAGACTAGCGGGAGAGGGTGAGCAGTTCTTC.

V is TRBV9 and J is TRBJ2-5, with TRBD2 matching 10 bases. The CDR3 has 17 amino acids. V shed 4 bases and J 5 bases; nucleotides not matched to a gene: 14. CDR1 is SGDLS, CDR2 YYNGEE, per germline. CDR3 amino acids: CASSRTSSGRGRETQYF. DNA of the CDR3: TGTGCCAGCAGCAGAACCTCTAGCGGGAGAGGTCGGGAGACCCAGTACTTC. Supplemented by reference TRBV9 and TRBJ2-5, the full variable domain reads DSGVTQTPKHLITATGQRVTLRCSPRSGDLSVYWYQQSLDQGLQFLIQYYNGEERAKGNILERFSAQQFPDLHSELNLSSLELGDSALYFCASSRTSSGRGRETQYFGPGTRLLVL.

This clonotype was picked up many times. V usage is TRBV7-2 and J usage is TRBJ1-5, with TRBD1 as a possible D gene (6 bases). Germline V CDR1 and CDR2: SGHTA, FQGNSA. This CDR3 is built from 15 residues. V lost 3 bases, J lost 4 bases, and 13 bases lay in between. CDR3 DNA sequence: TGTGCCAGCAGCTTCTGGGACATGGGAAATCAGCCCCAGCATTTT. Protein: CASSFWDMGNQPQHF.

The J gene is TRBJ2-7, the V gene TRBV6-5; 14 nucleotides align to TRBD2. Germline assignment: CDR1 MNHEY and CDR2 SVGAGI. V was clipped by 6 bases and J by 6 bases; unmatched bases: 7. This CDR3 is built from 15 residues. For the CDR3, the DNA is TGTGCCAGCAGCTTATCCGGGACTAGCGGGAGCGAGCAGTACTTC. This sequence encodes CASSLSGTSGSEQYF.